This TCR beta chain is drawn from a study of blood T cell repertoires in COVID-19. Germline values: CDR1 SGDLS, CDR2 YYNGEE. This CDR3 comprises 15 residues. V gave up 3 bases and J gave up 3 bases; unmatched junction bases: 2. Original processing notes: Reference gene primer amplification gave estimated nucleated cell counts. Repertoires were generated with immunoSEQ multiplex PCR, while TCRdb's copy carries only in-frame clones and drops some. That table furnishes V, J and clone size, whereas the DNA furnished D and trimming. The table includes 300,000 or so clones, around nine tenths detected once.

The source is a man between 65 and 85 years old with acute or convalescent COVID-19. Sequenced material: peripheral blood. The V gene is TRBV9, the J gene TRBJ2-7; TRBD2 agrees at 14 bases. This CDR3 is CASSEGTSGGYEQYF. DNA for the CDR3: TGTGCCAGCAGCGAGGGGACTAGCGGGGGCTACGAGCAGTACTTC.